This T cell receptor (beta chain) appears in the sequencing data of a study of regulatory T cells in long-lasting Graves disease. Study-level results: Persistent Graves' patients showed reduced TCR diversity versus newly diagnosed patients.

Building of the TCR beta libraries involved iRepertoire HTBI primers and Arm-PCR of CDR3 regions. In the original workflow: Looking across samples, the authors found 55 to 80 TRBV and approximately 13 TRBJ segments. TCRdb reanalysed the multiplex PCR reads using MiXCR and keeps one entry per CDR3 protein. TCRdb's processing, not the authors' own work, is the source of the V and J calls. The sample consists of some 370,000 distinct CDR3 sequences, 12% of them appearing once. At least ten counts were recorded for this clonotype. Its antigen is unknown. Time point: newly diagnosed GD, antithyroid drugs for less than 3 months. The TCR library used RNA extracted from PBMCs. Germline CDR1 is SNHLY and CDR2 is FYNNEI. Losses at the gene ends were 5 bases for V and 0 bases for J; bases not matched to a gene: 3. The CDR3 loop spans 16 amino acids. The sample was also linked to a second study, of T cells in Graves' hyperthyroidism and ophthalmopathy. That work contributes: Blood also carried most thyroid clonotypes expanded above 0.001.

The material sequenced was peripheral blood mononuclear cells (PBMCs), taken at new diagnosis, from a patient treated with antithyroid drugs. The TCR comes from a woman aged 18-29 years with Graves disease. The rearrangement uses TRBV2 and TRBJ2-2; 10 nucleotides align to TRBD2. The CDR3 coding sequence is TGTGCCAGCAGTCGTAGCGGGGGGCCGAACACCGGGGAGCTGTTTTTT. Amino acid sequence: CASSRSGGPNTGELFF.